A single sample is the source of the 28 T cell receptor beta chains below, sequenced in a study of T cells in Graves' hyperthyroidism and ophthalmopathy. From RNA transcripts, TCR beta CDR3 regions were amplified. Carried out on the TCR CDR3, a first-round RT-PCR used the HTBI primer set. TCRdb independently ran MiXCR on the multiplex PCR reads; one entry per CDR3 protein. The sample has approximately 690,000 distinct CDR3 sequences, roughly 15% seen once. The material sequenced was blood. The receptor set was obtained from a woman aged 45-59 years with Graves' ophthalmopathy.

This clonotype was observed a few times. The J gene is TRBJ2-3, the V gene TRBV5-8; weak D call: TRBD1 (5 bases). With 1 base removed from V and 5 bases from J, the gap between germline ends came to 14 bases. The CDR3 covers 15 residues. Germline CDR1 is SGHTS and CDR2 is YDEGEE. The CDR3 sequence: CASSLRQGQVDTQYF. The CDR3 DNA reads as TGTGCCAGCAGCTTGAGGCAGGGCCAGGTAGATACGCAGTATTTT.

J is TRBJ2-4 and V is TRBV7-2, with 10 bases that match TRBD2. The length of the CDR3 is 16 residues. Germline V gene data show CDR1 as SGHTA and CDR2 as FQGNSA. Trimming cost V 5 bases and J 2 bases; bases outside gene matches: 6. The DNA of the CDR3 is TGTGCCAGCAGCCAATGGACTAGCGGAACCAAAAACATTCAGTACTTC. Its protein is CASSQWTSGTKNIQYF.

V gene TRBV29-1 combines with J gene TRBJ1-1, with 9 bases identical to TRBD1. CDR3 size: 11 residues. Germline CDR1 is SQVTM and CDR2 is ANQGSEA. The V segment lost 4 bases and the J segment 13 bases; nucleotides outside the gene matches: 7. CDR3 sequence (DNA): TGCAGCGTTGTCCAGGGACAGGGTTGTTTCTTT. This sequence encodes CSVVQGQGCFF.

This clonotype was detected many times. CDR3 bases: TGCGCCAGCAGCCAGCGGACAGGGGGAAACACTGAAGCTTTCTTT. Its translation: CASSQRTGGNTEAFF. V usage is TRBV4-1 and J usage is TRBJ1-1; 10 bases align to TRBD1. Trimming at V came to 3 bases and at J to 2 bases, leaving 3 bases not matched to a gene. This CDR3 is built from 15 residues. Germline V gene data show CDR1 as MGHRA and CDR2 as YSYEKL.

This clonotype was recorded at least ten times. This chain links TRBV18 with TRBJ2-7; 12 bases map to TRBD2. The CDR3 is 13 residues long. The junction had 3 bases not matched to a gene; V was cut back by 3 bases and J by 9 bases. Germline V lookup: CDR1 KGHSH, CDR2 LQKENI. The DNA of the CDR3 is TGTGCCAGCTCACCTACTAGCGGGAGGTGGCAGTACTTC. It translates to CASSPTSGRWQYF.

The rearrangement uses TRBV6-1 and TRBJ1-5; tentatively, D is TRBD1 (5 bases). Germline CDR1 is MNHNS and CDR2 is SASEGT. V was pared by 5 bases and J by 3 bases, with 11 bases between. The CDR3 contains 14 residues. CDR3 protein: CASSLRGNNQPQHF. The CDR3, as DNA: TGTGCCAGCAGTTTACGGGGGAACAATCAGCCCCAGCATTTT.

This clonotype was seen many times. The chain couples TRBV28 to TRBJ1-1; D possibly corresponds to TRBD1 (5 bases). Germline V CDR1 and CDR2: MDHEN, SYDVKM. This CDR3 has 15 amino acids. V lost 5 bases, J lost 4 bases, and 17 bases lay in between. The CDR3 protein is CASSPWAAGVTEAFF. CDR3 in DNA: TGTGCCAGCAGTCCGTGGGCCGCGGGGGTCACTGAAGCTTTCTTT. Full variable domain (outside the CDR3, taken from reference TRBV28 and TRBJ1-1): DVKVTQSSRYLVKRTGEKVFLECVQDMDHENMFWYRQDPGLGLRLIYFSYDVKMKEKGDIPEGYSVSREKKERFSLILESASTNQTSMYLCASSPWAAGVTEAFFGQGTRLTVV.

This clonotype was observed many times. The chain has TRBV6-1 and TRBJ2-7, with 12 bases fitting TRBD2. CDR3 length equals 15 residues. V shed 7 bases and J 3 bases; nucleotides not matched to a gene: 7. CDR1 and CDR2 (germline): MNHNS, SASEGT. CDR3 amino acids: CASIRTSGTGYEQYF. The CDR3 coding sequence is TGTGCCAGCATCCGGACTAGCGGGACCGGCTACGAGCAGTACTTC.

This clonotype has a count of ten or more. The chain links TRBV7-9 to TRBJ2-5, with 15 positions matching TRBD2. The CDR3 is 19 amino acids. Looked up from germline, CDR1 is SEHNR and CDR2 is FQNEAQ (reference sequence). Trimming cost V 4 bases and J 4 bases; bases outside gene matches: 13. The CDR3 is CASSSLSGTSGRWGETQYF. The CDR3, as DNA: TGTGCCAGCAGCTCGCTCTCCGGGACTAGCGGGAGGTGGGGAGAGACCCAGTACTTC.

This clonotype appeared many times. The chain uses TRBV12-3 or TRBV12-4 and TRBJ2-1; 7 nucleotides match TRBD2. The CDR3 is 15 residues long. J gave up 3 bases and V 6 bases, and 8 bases lay outside the gene matches. The CDR3 region is CASSPSGTNYNEQFF. The CDR3, as DNA: TGTGCCAGCAGCCCTTCCGGGACTAACTACAATGAGCAGTTCTTC.

This clonotype was found many times. The chain combines TRBV3-1 with TRBJ1-2; 9 positions agree with TRBD1. This CDR3 region has 14 residues. The germline gives CDR1 LGHDT, CDR2 YNNKEL (reference sequence). V lost 3 bases to trimming and J lost 6 bases; unmatched junction nucleotides: 5. The CDR3 nucleotides are TGTGCCAGCAGCCAGATAGGGACAGGGAATGGCTACACCTTC. As protein: CASSQIGTGNGYTF.

The chain joins TRBV24-1 to TRBJ2-3; 9 bases are a match to TRBD1. This CDR3 has 15 residues. Germline V gene data show CDR1 as KGHDR and CDR2 as SFDVKD. Trimming removed 1 base from V and 4 bases from J; junction bases left unmatched: 2. CDR3 sequence reads: CATSDFRTGADTQYF. The DNA of the CDR3 is TGTGCCACCAGTGATTTCAGGACAGGGGCAGATACGCAGTATTTT.

The chain combines TRBV19 with TRBJ2-7, with 11 bases identical to TRBD1. The CDR3 spans 14 residues. The trim removed 3 bases at V and 4 bases at J, leaving 2 bases unmatched. Germline loops: CDR1 LNHDA, CDR2 SQIVND (reference sequence). The CDR3 sequence: CASSIGQGAYEQYF. For the CDR3, the DNA is TGTGCCAGTAGTATCGGACAGGGGGCGTACGAGCAGTACTTC.

The rearrangement links TRBV19 to TRBJ2-7, with 9 bases fitting TRBD1. The CDR3 loop spans 16 amino acids. V lost 5 bases and J lost 2; bases outside the gene matches: 10. The germline V gene encodes CDR1 LNHDA and CDR2 SQIVND (reference sequence). This CDR3 is CASSHVGTGYPYEQYF. The CDR3 DNA follows: TGTGCCAGTAGTCACGTCGGGACAGGGTATCCCTACGAGCAGTACTTC.

Concerning this clonotype: At one end, the junction sequence differs from germline, possibly due to a read error. The chain employs TRBV19 and TRBJ1-1; D not resolved. Germline V CDR1 and CDR2: LNHDA, SQIVND (reference sequence). This CDR3 contains 14 residues. The CDR3 bases are TGTGCCGGTAGCTTCGGCGTAGAGAACACTGAAGCTTTCTTT. Its protein product is CAGSFGVENTEAFF.

This clonotype has at least ten counts. The V call is TRBV7-8, the J call TRBJ2-1, with TRBD2 matching 9 bases. The germline CDR1 and CDR2 sequences are SGHVS and FQNEAQ. Trimming took 0 bases from V and 8 from J; bases not matched to a gene: 8. CDR3 size: 16 residues. CDR3 sequence reads: CASSLAGRGRAHEQFF. CDR3 coding DNA: TGTGCCAGCAGCTTAGCGGGGCGCGGGAGGGCCCATGAGCAGTTCTTC.

This clonotype appeared many times. The chain couples TRBV7-3 to TRBJ2-7, with 9 bases aligning to TRBD2. The V segment lost 4 bases and the J segment 0 bases; nucleotides outside the gene matches: 4. The CDR3 is 15 amino acids. Germline V gene data show CDR1 as SGHTA and CDR2 as FQGTGA. CDR3 in DNA: TGTGCCAGCAGCTATAGCGGGAGCCCCTCCTACGAGCAGTACTTC. It encodes CASSYSGSPSYEQYF. The variable domain in full, completed from reference TRBV7-3 and TRBJ2-7, reads GAGVSQTPSNKVTEKGKYVELRCDPISGHTALYWYRQSLGQGPEFLIYFQGTGAADDSGLPNDRFFAVRPEGSVSTLKIQRTERGDSAVYLCASSYSGSPSYEQYFGPGTRLTVT.

The chain carries TRBV4-3 and TRBJ2-1; D unclear. This CDR3 contains 13 residues. Germline CDR1 LGHNA, CDR2 YSLEER. V was cut by 0 bases and J by 4 bases, with 4 bases left in between. Written as DNA, the CDR3 is TGCGCCAGCAGCCAAGAAGGTTACAATGAGCAGTTCTTC. It is translated as CASSQEGYNEQFF.

This clonotype was seen a few times. CDR3 coding DNA: TGCAGCGTTCTAGGACTAGCGGGATCCTTGAAGTTCTTC. The encoded protein is CSVLGLAGSLKFF. This chain joins TRBV29-1 and TRBJ2-1, with 12 bases matching TRBD2. CDR3 size: 13 residues. The germline V gene has CDR1 SQVTM and CDR2 ANQGSEA. Trimming removed 5 bases from V and 14 bases from J; junction bases left unmatched: 10.

There are many counts of this clonotype. The chain employs TRBV7-9 and TRBJ2-5; D remains ambiguous. V gave up 5 bases and J gave up 2 bases, with 9 bases separating them. The V gene's germline CDR1 is SEHNR and CDR2 FQNEAQ (reference sequence). The CDR3 runs to 13 residues. DNA of the CDR3: TGTGCCAGCAGCGTCAGGTTACAAGAGACCCAGTACTTC. Protein sequence: CASSVRLQETQYF.

The rearrangement joins TRBV4-3 to TRBJ2-2, with TRBD2 matching over 9 bases. Trimming at V came to 3 bases and at J to 7 bases, leaving 12 bases not matched to a gene. CDR3 size: 17 residues. In germline, CDR1 is LGHNA, CDR2 YSLEER. CDR3 sequence (DNA): TGCGCCAGCAGCCAGGGATTAGCGGGAGTGGGAATCGGGGAGCTGTTTTTT. Protein sequence: CASSQGLAGVGIGELFF.

This clonotype has a count of ten or more. The genes are TRBV4-1 and TRBJ2-3; TRBD2 aligns across 14 bases. The CDR3 consists of 18 residues. The V gene end was trimmed by 2 bases and the J gene end by 3 bases; junction bases not matched to a gene: 7. Germline V gives CDR1 MGHRA, CDR2 YSYEKL. The CDR3 region has the DNA TGCGCCAGCAGCCAATGGGGACTAGCGGGAGTCAAGACAGATACGCAGTATTTT. Amino acid sequence: CASSQWGLAGVKTDTQYF.

In its sample, this clonotype was seen many times. V usage is TRBV27 and J usage is TRBJ2-5, with 14 bases fitting TRBD2. J gave up 2 bases and V 1 base, and 3 bases lay outside the gene matches. The CDR3 is made up of 17 amino acids. CDR1 is MNHEY, CDR2 SMNVEV, per germline (reference sequence). CDR3 DNA sequence: TGTGCCAGCAGTTTATGGGGACTAGCGGGAGATCAAGAGACCCAGTACTTC. It translates to CASSLWGLAGDQETQYF.

This clonotype turned up a few times. The conserved final phenylalanine or tryptophan is absent from the CDR3, which likely points to a read error. This chain connects TRBV27 to TRBJ1-2; 8 bases map to TRBD1. V shed 4 bases, J shed 8 bases, and the junction held 6 bases outside the gene matches. Germline V gene data show CDR1 as MNHEY and CDR2 as SMNVEV (reference sequence). This CDR3 has 13 amino acids. The CDR3 here is CASSSTGGGGYTL. Here the CDR3 DNA reads TGTGCCAGCAGTTCTACAGGGGGAGGGGGCTACACCCTC.

The V and J genes are TRBV5-6 and TRBJ2-7; D call uncertain. V shed 0 bases and J shed 4 bases, with 8 bases lying between them. From germline, CDR1 is SGHDT and CDR2 YYEEEE. This CDR3 spans 13 amino acids. The CDR3 nucleotides read TGTGCCAGCAGCTTGGGGTTTCAGTACGAGCAGTACTTC. Its translation is CASSLGFQYEQYF.

In this sample, this clonotype turned up a few times. The V call is TRBV20-1, the J call TRBJ2-7; maybe TRBD2 (7 bases). The CDR3 totals 14 residues. Per germline, CDR1 DFQATT and CDR2 SNEGSKA (reference sequence). Between the trimmed V and J ends, which lost 6 bases and 3 bases, there was a span of 18 bases. The chain's CDR3 is CSARGGGRSYEQYF. In DNA form, the CDR3 reads TGCAGTGCAAGGGGGGGGGGGAGGAGCTACGAGCAGTACTTC.

This rearrangement joins TRBV12-3 or TRBV12-4 to TRBJ2-1; TRBD2 matches 13 bases. V dropped 3 bases and J dropped 10; count of bases not matched to a gene: 6. This CDR3 has 15 residues. CDR3 loop: CASSFGTSGRGEQFF. The CDR3 DNA follows: TGTGCCAGCAGTTTCGGCACTAGCGGGAGGGGGGAGCAGTTCTTC.

This clonotype was seen repeatedly, ten times or more. The V and J genes are TRBV2 and TRBJ2-7; D is perhaps TRBD1 (6 bases). V lost 7 bases to trimming and J lost 0 bases, with 10 bases between them. Germline V CDR1 and CDR2: SNHLY, FYNNEI. The CDR3 is 13 residues long. CDR3 loop: CASNRDISYEQYF. DNA for the CDR3: TGTGCCAGCAACCGGGACATCTCCTACGAGCAGTACTTC.